Listed below are T cell receptor beta chains from one sample, sequenced in a study of glioma-infiltrating T cells. TCRdb passed the multiplex PCR reads through MiXCR, listing each CDR3 protein once. Of approximately 400,000 distinct CDR3 sequences in the sample, 41% were seen once. Source material: glioma tissue, nonneoplastic brain tissue, or PBMCs (not recorded which). The receptor set was obtained from a human donor with low-grade glioma or glioblastoma, undergoing nonglioma brain surgery, or in good health (not recorded which). CDR3s include the opening cysteine and the closing phenylalanine or tryptophan. Fields, in order: clone size, D gene, J gene, V gene, CDR3 DNA, CDR3 protein. The D gene is left open where the match is weak. Size is omitted from some rows. Given values are once, few, many or a class for expanded clones.

abundance: many; d_gene: .; j_gene: TRBJ2-7; v_gene: TRBV20-1; CDR3nt: TGCAGTGCTAACCTCGAGGAAGCTACCTACGAGCAGTACTTC; CDR3aa: CSANLEEATYEQYF
abundance: many; d_gene: TRBD2; j_gene: TRBJ2-7; v_gene: TRBV20-1; CDR3nt: TGCAGTGCTAGAGCGAGGACTAGCGGATCTGTCGAGCAGTACTTC; CDR3aa: CSARARTSGSVEQYF
abundance: .; d_gene: .; j_gene: TRBJ2-7; v_gene: TRBV18; CDR3nt: TGTGCCAGCTCACCGGCCCTCGGCGAGCAGTACTTC; CDR3aa: CASSPALGEQYF
abundance: few; d_gene: .; j_gene: TRBJ1-2; v_gene: TRBV7-2; CDR3nt: TGTGCCAGCAGCTTAGAACGTACTAGGGGCTACACCTTC; CDR3aa: CASSLERTRGYTF
abundance: .; d_gene: .; j_gene: TRBJ2-2; v_gene: TRBV29-1; CDR3nt: TGCAGCGCAGACAGGACAGCGGAGAACACCGGGGAGCTGTTTTTT; CDR3aa: CSADRTAENTGELFF
abundance: few; d_gene: .; j_gene: TRBJ1-1; v_gene: TRBV20-1; CDR3nt: TGCAGTGCTAGGTCGGGGAGACTAACGAGCACTGAAGCTTTCTTT; CDR3aa: CSARSGRLTSTEAFF
abundance: .; d_gene: .; j_gene: TRBJ2-6; v_gene: TRBV7-2; CDR3nt: TGTGCCAGCAGCTTAAAACCAGGTGGACCTGGGGCCAACGTCCTGACTTTC; CDR3aa: CASSLKPGGPGANVLTF
abundance: .; d_gene: .; j_gene: TRBJ2-1; v_gene: TRBV6-1; CDR3nt: TGTGCCAGCATCCGGCGTCCAGCCAGCAATGAGCAGTTCTTC; CDR3aa: CASIRRPASNEQFF
abundance: .; d_gene: .; j_gene: TRBJ2-7; v_gene: TRBV27; CDR3nt: TGTGCCAGCAGTAACACAAGTATGGGGCTTCTCTACGAGCAGTGCTTC; CDR3aa: CASSNTSMGLLYEQCF
abundance: .; d_gene: TRBD1; j_gene: TRBJ1-5; v_gene: TRBV15; CDR3nt: TGTGCCACCAGCACTACGGCCGGACAGGGTCAGCCCCAGCATTTT; CDR3aa: CATSTTAGQGQPQHF
abundance: .; d_gene: .; j_gene: TRBJ2-3; v_gene: TRBV28; CDR3nt: TGTGCCAGCAGCGAATCCGGCACAGATACGCAGTATTTT; CDR3aa: CASSESGTDTQYF
abundance: .; d_gene: .; j_gene: TRBJ1-4; v_gene: TRBV20-1; CDR3nt: TGCAGTGCTAGAGATCAAGGGGGGGTTAATGAAAAACTGTTTTTT; CDR3aa: CSARDQGGVNEKLFF
abundance: .; d_gene: TRBD2; j_gene: TRBJ2-3; v_gene: TRBV20-1; CDR3nt: TGCAGTGCCCGGACTAGCCGCCCGGATACGCAGTATTTT; CDR3aa: CSARTSRPDTQYF
abundance: .; d_gene: .; j_gene: TRBJ2-3; v_gene: TRBV19; CDR3nt: TGTGCCAGTAGTGTTCGACTAAGGAGGGATACGCAGTATTTT; CDR3aa: CASSVRLRRDTQYF
abundance: .; d_gene: TRBD1; j_gene: TRBJ2-7; v_gene: TRBV5-5; CDR3nt: TGTGCCAGCAGCTTGGCGACAGGGCCCTACGAGCAGTACTTC; CDR3aa: CASSLATGPYEQYF
abundance: .; d_gene: .; j_gene: TRBJ2-2; v_gene: TRBV6-2/TRBV6-3; CDR3nt: TGTGCCAGCAATTACTCGTTGCTAGGGCTCACCGGGGAGCTGTTTTTT; CDR3aa: CASNYSLLGLTGELFF
abundance: many; d_gene: TRBD2; j_gene: TRBJ2-5; v_gene: TRBV6-5; CDR3nt: TGTGCCAGCAGTTACTCGCCTAGCGGAGGGGAGACCCAGTACTTC; CDR3aa: CASSYSPSGGETQYF
abundance: many; d_gene: .; j_gene: TRBJ2-1; v_gene: TRBV20-1; CDR3nt: TGCAGTGCTAGAGACCCTAGGGGCCTTGAGCAGTTCTTC; CDR3aa: CSARDPRGLEQFF
abundance: .; d_gene: .; j_gene: TRBJ2-7; v_gene: TRBV28; CDR3nt: TGTGCCAGCAGTGGACGCGGAGGAGTCGAGCAGTACTTC; CDR3aa: CASSGRGGVEQYF
abundance: .; d_gene: .; j_gene: TRBJ1-1; v_gene: TRBV25-1; CDR3nt: TGTGCCAGCAGTCCCCCGGGGGCCGGGGGCACTGAAGCTTTCTTT; CDR3aa: CASSPPGAGGTEAFF
abundance: .; d_gene: .; j_gene: TRBJ1-1; v_gene: TRBV7-9; CDR3nt: TGTGCCAGCAGTAGTCTCAGGGGATTGAACACTGAAGCTTTCTTT; CDR3aa: CASSSLRGLNTEAFF
abundance: .; d_gene: .; j_gene: TRBJ2-1; v_gene: TRBV18; CDR3nt: TGTGCCAGCTCACCATACGATGAGCAGTTCTTC; CDR3aa: CASSPYDEQFF
abundance: .; d_gene: TRBD2; j_gene: TRBJ2-3; v_gene: TRBV12-3/TRBV12-4; CDR3nt: TGTGCCAGCAGTAAGTTCACGACTAGCACAGATACGGAGTATTTT; CDR3aa: CASSKFTTSTDTEYF
abundance: .; d_gene: TRBD2; j_gene: TRBJ2-7; v_gene: TRBV28; CDR3nt: TGTGCCAGCAAATTTAGCGGGAGATCCTACGAGCAGTACTTC; CDR3aa: CASKFSGRSYEQYF
abundance: .; d_gene: TRBD2; j_gene: TRBJ2-5; v_gene: TRBV6-1; CDR3nt: TGTGCCAGCAGTTCCCATGTGTTGGCTAGCGGGAGCTCGCTGGGGCAAGAGACCCAGTACTTC; CDR3aa: CASSSHVLASGSSLGQETQYF
abundance: .; d_gene: .; j_gene: TRBJ2-1; v_gene: TRBV4-1; CDR3nt: TGCGCCAGCAGGGAGGTGGGGAGGTATTCTTACAATGAGCAGTTCTTC; CDR3aa: CASREVGRYSYNEQFF
abundance: .; d_gene: TRBD1; j_gene: TRBJ1-1; v_gene: TRBV19; CDR3nt: TGTGCCAGTAGTACATCGACAGGGGGTTTGAACACTGAAGCTTTCTTT; CDR3aa: CASSTSTGGLNTEAFF
abundance: few; d_gene: .; j_gene: TRBJ2-5; v_gene: TRBV20-1; CDR3nt: TGCAGTGCCTCCTCTCAGGGGACCCAGTACTTC; CDR3aa: CSASSQGTQYF
abundance: .; d_gene: .; j_gene: TRBJ2-1; v_gene: TRBV7-2; CDR3nt: TGTGCCAGCAGCGTGGGATGGGGAATACACAATGAGCAGTTCTTC; CDR3aa: CASSVGWGIHNEQFF
abundance: few; d_gene: TRBD2; j_gene: TRBJ2-5; v_gene: TRBV20-1; CDR3nt: TGCAGTGCTAGGACTAGCGGGAGGGGAGGGGAGACCCAGTACTTC; CDR3aa: CSARTSGRGGETQYF
abundance: .; d_gene: .; j_gene: TRBJ2-7; v_gene: TRBV20-1; CDR3nt: TGCAGTGCTAGAGATCTAGGCAGGTCATACGAGCAGTACTTC; CDR3aa: CSARDLGRSYEQYF
abundance: .; d_gene: .; j_gene: TRBJ1-4; v_gene: TRBV7-6; CDR3nt: TGTGCCAGCAGCTTAGGAACAGTAGGAAAACTGTTTTTT; CDR3aa: CASSLGTVGKLFF
abundance: .; d_gene: .; j_gene: TRBJ2-7; v_gene: TRBV20-1; CDR3nt: TGCAGTGGCTCCCGGGAAAACTGCGAGCAGTACTTC; CDR3aa: CSGSRENCEQYF
abundance: many; d_gene: TRBD2; j_gene: TRBJ2-1; v_gene: TRBV28; CDR3nt: TGTGCCAGCAGTATACTAGCGGGCGAGCTGTTCTTC; CDR3aa: CASSILAGELFF
abundance: .; d_gene: TRBD1; j_gene: TRBJ1-2; v_gene: TRBV2; CDR3nt: TGTGCCAGCAAAGGGACAGTGGGGTTTTATGGCTACACCTTC; CDR3aa: CASKGTVGFYGYTF
abundance: .; d_gene: .; j_gene: TRBJ1-1; v_gene: TRBV18; CDR3nt: TGTGCCAGCTCTCAGGGGCTGGGGAACACTGAAGCTTTCTTT; CDR3aa: CASSQGLGNTEAFF
abundance: .; d_gene: .; j_gene: TRBJ1-2; v_gene: TRBV14; CDR3nt: TGTGCCAGCAGCCAACAGTCCCACTATGGCTACACCTTC; CDR3aa: CASSQQSHYGYTF
abundance: many; d_gene: .; j_gene: TRBJ2-5; v_gene: TRBV7-2; CDR3nt: TGTGCCAGCAGCAGACAGGTACAAGAGACCCAGTACTTC; CDR3aa: CASSRQVQETQYF
abundance: .; d_gene: .; j_gene: TRBJ2-1; v_gene: TRBV29-1; CDR3nt: TGCAGCGTTACCTTCAGGGGGGATGAGCAGTTCTTC; CDR3aa: CSVTFRGDEQFF
abundance: .; d_gene: TRBD1; j_gene: TRBJ1-1; v_gene: TRBV2; CDR3nt: TGTGCCAGCAGACCGGGACAGGGGGCGACTGAAGCTTTCTTT; CDR3aa: CASRPGQGATEAFF
abundance: .; d_gene: .; j_gene: TRBJ2-5; v_gene: TRBV7-2; CDR3nt: TGTGCCAGCAGCTCGGGGGTCCAGGGGGTAACCAAGTACTTC; CDR3aa: CASSSGVQGVTKYF
abundance: .; d_gene: .; j_gene: TRBJ2-7; v_gene: TRBV28; CDR3nt: TGTGCCAGCAGTTGGGAGCGGGTATACGAGCAGTACTTC; CDR3aa: CASSWERVYEQYF
abundance: .; d_gene: .; j_gene: TRBJ2-1; v_gene: TRBV19; CDR3nt: TGTGCCAGTAGTATTGAAAGGCACGCTGCGCAGTTCTTC; CDR3aa: CASSIERHAAQFF
abundance: many; d_gene: .; j_gene: TRBJ1-6; v_gene: TRBV6-1; CDR3nt: TGTGCCAGCAGTCAACTTGAGAATTCACCCCTCCACTTT; CDR3aa: CASSQLENSPLHF
abundance: many; d_gene: TRBD1; j_gene: TRBJ1-2; v_gene: TRBV27; CDR3nt: TGTGCCAGCAGGACAGGGGGCTCTGGCTACACCTTC; CDR3aa: CASRTGGSGYTF
abundance: many; d_gene: .; j_gene: TRBJ1-1; v_gene: TRBV12-3/TRBV12-4; CDR3nt: TGTGCCAGCAGTTCGCAGGGAGGAGTCGCTGAAGCTTTCTTT; CDR3aa: CASSSQGGVAEAFF